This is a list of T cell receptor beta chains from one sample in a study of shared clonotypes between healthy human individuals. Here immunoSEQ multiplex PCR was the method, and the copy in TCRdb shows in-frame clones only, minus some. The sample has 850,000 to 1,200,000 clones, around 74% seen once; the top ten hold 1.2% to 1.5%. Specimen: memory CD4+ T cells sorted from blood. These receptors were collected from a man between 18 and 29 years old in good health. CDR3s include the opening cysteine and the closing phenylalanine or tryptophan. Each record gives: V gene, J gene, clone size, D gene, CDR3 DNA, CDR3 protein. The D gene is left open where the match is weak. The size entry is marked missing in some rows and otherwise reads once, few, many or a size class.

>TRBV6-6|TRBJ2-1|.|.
TGTGCCAGCAGTTACATAGAACACAATGAGCAGTTCTTC
CASSYIEHNEQFF
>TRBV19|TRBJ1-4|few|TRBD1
TGTGCCAGTAGTGGGTACAGGGGGCGGAATGGAAATGAAAAACTGTTTTTT
CASSGYRGRNGNEKLFF
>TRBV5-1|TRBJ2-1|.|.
TGCGCCAGCAGCCCGGAGGGGACTTACAATGAGCAGTTCTTC
CASSPEGTYNEQFF
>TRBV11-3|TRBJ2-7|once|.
TGTGCCAGCAGCTTTAAGGGTAACTCCCACTACGAGCAGTACTTC
CASSFKGNSHYEQYF
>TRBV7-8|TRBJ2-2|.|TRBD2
TGTGCCAGCAGCTTACTAGCGGGAGCCCCCGGGGAGCTGTTTTTT
CASSLLAGAPGELFF
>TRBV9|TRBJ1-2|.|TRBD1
TGTGCCAGCAGCGAGGACAGGGGTGGCTACACCTTC
CASSEDRGGYTF
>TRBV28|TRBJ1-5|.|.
TGTGCCAGCACTACAGGGTTAGCCAATCAGCCCCAGCATTTT
CASTTGLANQPQHF
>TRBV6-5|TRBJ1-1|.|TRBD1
TGTGCCAGCAGGTCCGGGACAGGGGAAGCTTTCTTT
CASRSGTGEAFF
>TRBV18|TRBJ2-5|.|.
TGTGCCAGCTCACCCTCGGGTCTCCTGGGGACCCAGTACTTC
CASSPSGLLGTQYF
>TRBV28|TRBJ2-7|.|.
TGTGCCAGCAGTTCCGTTGGAGGGAGCCCCTACGAGCAGTACTTC
CASSSVGGSPYEQYF
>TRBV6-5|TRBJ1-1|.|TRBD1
TGTGCCAGCAGACAAAGGACAGGGGACACTGAAGCTTTCTTT
CASRQRTGDTEAFF
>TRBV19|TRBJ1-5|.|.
TGTGCCAGTAGTATAAGGACGGATACGCGGCTCCAGCATTTT
CASSIRTDTRLQHF
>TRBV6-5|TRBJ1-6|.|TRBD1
TGTGCCAGCAGTCAGGGACAGGCCTATAATTCACCCCTCCACTTT
CASSQGQAYNSPLHF
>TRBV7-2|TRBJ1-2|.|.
TGTGCCAGCAGCCCGATGCGCACCTATGGCTACACCTTC
CASSPMRTYGYTF
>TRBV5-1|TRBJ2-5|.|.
TGCGCCAGCAGCTTGGAAGGTAGTAAAGCTGAGACCCAGTACTTC
CASSLEGSKAETQYF
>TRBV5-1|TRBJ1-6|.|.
TGCGCCAGCAGCTTGGAGCAGCCTCCCGGATCCCTCCACTTT
CASSLEQPPGSLHF
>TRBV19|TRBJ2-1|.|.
TGTGCCAGTAGTGCCAACAGGGCCCTTACCTACAATGAGCAGTTCTTC
CASSANRALTYNEQFF
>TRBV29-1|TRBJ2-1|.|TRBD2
TGCAGCGCGAGGGCGGGGGGGCTCGCCAATGAGCAGTTCTTC
CSARAGGLANEQFF
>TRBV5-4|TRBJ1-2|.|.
TGTGCCAGCAACAAGCCACAGGGCCCGGTGGCCTTC
CASNKPQGPVAF
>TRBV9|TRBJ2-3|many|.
TGTGCCAGCAGCGTAGCGGGAGAGGGTACAGATACGCAGTATTTT
CASSVAGEGTDTQYF
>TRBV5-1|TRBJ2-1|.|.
TGCGCCAGCAGCTTGGGGGGCGGAGAATACAATGAGCAGTTCTTC
CASSLGGGEYNEQFF
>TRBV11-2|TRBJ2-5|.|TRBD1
TGTGCCAGCAGCTTAGACCCCTGGACAGGCCAAGAGACCCAGTACTTC
CASSLDPWTGQETQYF
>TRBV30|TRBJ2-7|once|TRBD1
TGTGCCTGGTCCCCCGGGACAGTTCGGTACGAGCAGTACTTC
CAWSPGTVRYEQYF
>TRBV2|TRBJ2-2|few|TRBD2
TGTGCCAGCAAGGCTAGCGGAAACACCGGGGAGCTGTTTTTT
CASKASGNTGELFF
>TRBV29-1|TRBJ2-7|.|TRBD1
TGCAGCGTTGTTTCCGGGACAGGCTCCTACGAGCAGTACTTC
CSVVSGTGSYEQYF
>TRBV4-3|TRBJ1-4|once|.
TGCGCCAGCAGCCAAGATAGGGGGTCTGATGAAAAACTGTTTTTT
CASSQDRGSDEKLFF